The rows below give T cell receptor beta chains drawn from one sample of a study of T cell responses to AZD1222 COVID-19 vaccine. Measured with immunoSEQ multiplex PCR; TCRdb has only the in-frame clones, and not every one. The sample holds approximately 150,000 clones; about 90% are singletons and the top ten take about 4%. The input for sequencing was peripheral blood, taken on day 0 of MenACWY control vaccination. These receptors were taken from an adult in good health. Both conserved end residues are part of each CDR3. The order of the fields is D gene, V gene, J gene, clone size, CDR3 protein, CDR3 DNA. The D gene is left open where the match is weak. A row's size may be missing; if present it is once, few, many or a size class.

-	TRBV30	TRBJ1-2	-	CAWSVKGYGYTF	TGTGCCTGGAGTGTAAAAGGGTATGGCTACACCTTC
-	TRBV7-3	TRBJ2-3	-	CASSPVQGPDTQYF	TGTGCCAGCAGCCCTGTTCAGGGTCCAGATACGCAGTATTTT
TRBD2	TRBV28	TRBJ2-3	once	CASIAGGIGTDTQYF	TGTGCCAGCATAGCGGGAGGGATTGGCACAGATACGCAGTATTTT
TRBD1	TRBV5-1	TRBJ1-1	-	CASTPTTGMNTEAFF	TGCGCCAGCACCCCGACGACAGGGATGAACACTGAAGCTTTCTTT
TRBD2	TRBV2	TRBJ2-3	-	CASRGRVLDTQYF	TGTGCCAGCAGGGGGAGGGTCTTAGATACGCAGTATTTT
-	TRBV4-1	TRBJ1-5	once	CASSQEETALNQPQHF	TGCGCCAGCAGCCAAGAGGAGACAGCCCTCAATCAGCCCCAGCATTTT
-	TRBV12-3/TRBV12-4	TRBJ1-6	-	CASRLGGDSPLHF	TGTGCCAGCAGGCTGGGGGGCGATTCACCCCTCCACTTT
TRBD2	TRBV18	TRBJ2-7	-	CASSPLGGRTSYEQYF	TGTGCCAGCTCACCACTTGGCGGGAGGACGTCCTACGAGCAGTACTTC
-	TRBV6-5	TRBJ1-2	-	CASSRGDDYTF	TGTGCCAGCAGTCGCGGGGATGACTACACCTTC
-	TRBV7-9	TRBJ1-1	-	CASSLASRNTEAFF	TGTGCCAGCAGCTTAGCGAGCAGGAACACTGAAGCTTTCTTT
-	TRBV2	TRBJ2-2	-	CASRGGYGELFF	TGTGCCAGCAGGGGGGGATACGGGGAGCTGTTTTTT
TRBD2	TRBV7-2	TRBJ2-1	once	CASRLAGGGEQFF	TGTGCCAGCAGACTAGCGGGAGGGGGTGAGCAGTTCTTC
-	TRBV7-2	TRBJ1-2	-	CASSLKGGLGYTF	TGTGCCAGCAGCCTTAAAGGAGGTTTGGGCTACACCTTC
-	TRBV7-3	TRBJ1-1	once	CASSQIQGTEAFF	TGTGCCAGCAGCCAAATACAGGGAACTGAAGCTTTCTTT
TRBD1	TRBV2	TRBJ2-5	-	CASRRDRQETQYF	TGTGCCAGCAGAAGGGACAGGCAAGAGACCCAGTACTTC
-	TRBV30	TRBJ1-3	-	CAWSIEPTANSGNTIYF	TGTGCCTGGAGTATAGAACCGACAGCTAACTCTGGAAACACCATATATTTT
TRBD2	TRBV7-9	TRBJ2-1	-	CASSPGLADYNEQFF	TGTGCCAGCAGCCCGGGACTAGCTGATTACAATGAGCAGTTCTTC
-	TRBV2	TRBJ2-1	-	CASSVGPYNEQFF	TGTGCCAGCAGTGTAGGACCATACAATGAGCAGTTCTTC
TRBD1	TRBV29-1	TRBJ2-7	-	CSVASTNGQGAWEQYF	TGCAGCGTTGCCTCAACTAATGGACAGGGGGCGTGGGAGCAGTACTTC
-	TRBV18	TRBJ1-1	-	CASSPLAVLNTEAFF	TGTGCCAGCTCACCTTTGGCAGTCCTGAACACTGAAGCTTTCTTT
-	TRBV5-1	TRBJ1-1	once	CASSLAIGGRNTEAFF	TGCGCCAGCAGCTTGGCCATCGGGGGCCGTAACACTGAAGCTTTCTTT
TRBD2	TRBV3-1/TRBV3-2	TRBJ2-7	once	CASSPSGRDLYEQYF	TGTGCCAGCAGCCCTAGCGGGAGGGATTTATACGAGCAGTACTTC
TRBD1	TRBV7-9	TRBJ1-2	-	CASSSAARDSSNYGYTF	TGTGCCAGCAGCTCCGCCGCGCGGGACAGTTCTAACTATGGCTACACCTTC
TRBD2	TRBV18	TRBJ2-2	once	CASSPVAGVQTGELFF	TGTGCCAGCTCACCAGTAGCGGGAGTACAGACCGGGGAGCTGTTTTTT
TRBD2	TRBV14	TRBJ2-7	-	CASSPSAGVPEQYF	TGTGCCAGCAGCCCCTCAGCGGGAGTACCCGAGCAGTACTTC
-	TRBV5-1	TRBJ1-4	-	CASSSLPLETNEKLFF	TGCGCCAGCAGCTCGCTCCCGCTGGAGACTAATGAAAAACTGTTTTTT
-	TRBV18	TRBJ2-1	once	CASSPPGASREQFF	TGTGCCAGCTCACCACCGGGGGCTAGTCGGGAGCAGTTCTTC
-	TRBV15	TRBJ2-3	-	CATSSGLSGTSTDTQYF	TGTGCCACCAGCAGTGGGCTGTCCGGGACTAGCACAGATACGCAGTATTTT
-	TRBV11-2	TRBJ2-1	-	CASSYGVGRNYNEQFF	TGTGCCAGCAGCTACGGTGTTGGCAGGAATTACAATGAGCAGTTCTTC
-	TRBV10-3	TRBJ1-6	-	CAIRPTENVNSPLHF	TGTGCCATCAGACCTACAGAAAACGTCAATTCACCCCTCCACTTT
-	TRBV4-3	TRBJ2-5	-	CASSQLGAGETQYF	TGCGCCAGCAGCCAATTAGGGGCCGGGGAGACCCAGTACTTC